This T cell receptor beta chain originates from a study of spatial heterogeneity in lung cancer. In its sample, this clonotype ranks as medium-sized (0.01 to 0.1%). Its matching antigen is unknown. Unmatched junction bases numbered 1, after V lost 0 bases and J lost 0 bases. CDR3 length: 15 amino acids. Germline loops: CDR1 ENHRY, CDR2 SYGVKD. Study-wide findings and caveats: Ubiquitous and regional nonsynonymous mutation counts were tracked by ubiquitous and regional expanded TCR counts, respectively. Tumoral mutation counts were tracked by counts of expanded intratumoral alpha and beta TCRs. The estimated TCR-seq coverage of tumor T cells amounted to approximately 7.1% when looking at alpha chains and 13% when looking at beta chains.

Time point given: sample taken at primary tumor resection. Via MiXCR, TCRdb re-called the 5' RACE reads, giving one row per CDR3 protein. The sample carries more than 2,000 distinct CDR3 sequences, about 15% recorded once. The source of this sequence is a male donor with early-stage non-small cell lung cancer. The sample in question was lung tumor tissue, obtained at surgery. The rearrangement joins TRBV10-3 to TRBJ1-2; 7 nucleotides align to TRBD1. This CDR3 reads CAISESGQTNYGYTF. The CDR3 DNA reads as TGTGCCATCAGTGAGTCGGGACAGACTAACTATGGCTACACCTTC.